Shown below are 25 T cell receptor beta chains from a single sample sequenced in a study of cytomegalovirus exposure and HLA in healthy donors. The PCR was carried out with 60 Vbeta primers and 13 Jbeta primers. TCRdb's copy holds only in-frame clones and misses some; the assay was immunoSEQ multiplex PCR. The sample includes around 110,000 clones, approximately 80% of them seen just once. Sequenced material: PBMCs. These receptors came from a woman aged 25-40 years in good health and CMV-seronegative.

The CDR3 DNA sequence: TGCGCCAGCAGCCAAGACAGCGGGAGAGGCCCCTACGAGCAGTACTTC. As protein: CASSQDSGRGPYEQYF. The chain links TRBV4-1 to TRBJ2-7; TRBD2 aligns across 8 bases. Germline CDR1 reads MGHRA; CDR2 reads YSYEKL. V shed 0 bases, J shed 2 bases, and the junction held 6 bases outside the gene matches. CDR3 size: 16 residues.

The chain combines TRBV7-6 with TRBJ2-4, with TRBD2 as a possible D gene (6 bases). The germline V and J ends were trimmed by 1 base and 6 bases, with 13 bases remaining between them. This CDR3 spans 15 amino acids. Germline CDR1 SGHVS, CDR2 FNYEAQ. The CDR3 DNA sequence: TGTGCCAGCAGCTTAGGGGCGGGAAGACTAAACATTCAGTACTTC. Amino acids: CASSLGAGRLNIQYF. Based on the CDR3 plus reference TRBV7-6 and TRBJ2-4, the full variable domain is GAGVSQSPRYKVTKRGQDVALRCDPISGHVSLYWYRQALGQGPEFLTYFNYEAQQDKSGLPNDRFSAERPEGSISTLTIQRTEQRDSAMYRCASSLGAGRLNIQYFGAGTRLSVL.

This clone was picked up a small number of times. The genes are TRBV28 and TRBJ2-7, with 7 bases matching TRBD2. Germline lookup yields CDR1 MDHEN and CDR2 SYDVKM. The trim removed 7 bases at V and 4 bases at J, leaving 13 bases unmatched. CDR3 length: 15 amino acids. This CDR3 is CASTYLGAGAYEQYF. CDR3 DNA sequence: TGTGCCAGCACCTATCTCGGTGCGGGAGCTTACGAGCAGTACTTC.

The chain carries TRBV19 and TRBJ1-1; D is possibly TRBD1 (6 bases). V gave up 6 bases and J gave up 1 base, with 15 bases separating them. The CDR3 has 15 amino acids. CDR1 is LNHDA and CDR2 is SQIVND in the germline V gene (reference sequence). As DNA, the CDR3 is TGTGCCAGTAGCCCCCCAGGGGAGAGGAACACTGAAGCTTTCTTT. It translates to CASSPPGERNTEAFF. The full variable domain, completed using reference TRBV19 and TRBJ1-1, is DGGITQSPKYLFRKEGQNVTLSCEQNLNHDAMYWYRQDPGQGLRLIYYSQIVNDFQKGDIAEGYSVSREKKESFPLTVTSAQKNPTAFYLCASSPPGERNTEAFFGQGTRLTVV.

This chain links TRBV5-1 with TRBJ2-2; TRBD2 matches at 8 bases. The CDR3 totals 16 residues. CDR1 is SGHRS, CDR2 YFSETQ, per germline. The V gene end was trimmed by 0 bases and the J gene end by 4 bases; junction bases not matched to a gene: 5. The CDR3 DNA reads TGCGCCAGCAGCTTGGAAAGCGGGAGCGGCACCGGGGAGCTGTTTTTT. Translation gives CASSLESGSGTGELFF.

V and J are TRBV6-1 and TRBJ1-5; D gene uncertain. Trimming took 6 bases from V and 7 from J, leaving 13 bases between them. CDR1 MNHNS and CDR2 SASEGT come from the germline V gene. The CDR3 spans 13 residues. CDR3 nucleotides: TGTGCCAGCAGCTCCCTTCATCGGCAGCCCCAGCATTTT. Translation gives CASSSLHRQPQHF.

This clone was observed a handful of times. The V call is TRBV7-9, the J call TRBJ2-2; the D gene is possibly TRBD2 (6 bases). The length of the CDR3 is 14 residues. V was clipped by 4 bases and J by 6 bases, with 12 bases between them. The germline gives CDR1 SEHNR, CDR2 FQNEAQ (reference sequence). This CDR3 is CASSSFPGAGELFF. The DNA for the CDR3 is TGTGCCAGCAGCTCTTTCCCGGGGGCCGGGGAGCTGTTTTTT.

Comment on this clone: A read error may produce the germline difference seen at one junction end. The genes are TRBV5-1 and TRBJ2-1; 9 bases map to TRBD1. Germline loops: CDR1 SGHRS, CDR2 YFSETQ. This CDR3 contains 18 residues. As DNA, the CDR3 is TGCGCCAGCAGCACGGGACAGGGAGGCCCTAGCTCCTACAGTGAGCAGTTCTTC. The encoded protein is CASSTGQGGPSSYSEQFF.

CDR3 in amino acids: CASDITGASEQYF. The DNA of the CDR3 is TGTGCCAGCGATATAACAGGGGCCTCCGAGCAGTACTTC. This chain uses TRBV28 with TRBJ2-7, with TRBD1 identical over 7 bases. This CDR3 has 13 amino acids. Germline trimming cut 8 bases from V and 6 bases from J; bases unmatched to any gene: 10. Germline assignment: CDR1 MDHEN and CDR2 SYDVKM.

The J gene is TRBJ2-3, the V gene TRBV19, with TRBD1 matching 8 bases. In germline, CDR1 is LNHDA, CDR2 SQIVND (reference sequence). CDR3 length equals 14 residues. J gave up 5 bases and V 3 bases, and 4 bases lay outside the gene matches. The CDR3, as DNA: TGTGCCAGTAGTATTGCAGGGGGCCAAGATACGCAGTATTTT. Protein: CASSIAGGQDTQYF.

This sequence joins TRBV6-5 and TRBJ1-1, with D uncertain. V was clipped by 6 bases and J by 1 base, with 9 bases between them. CDR1 is MNHEY, CDR2 SVGAGI, per germline. The CDR3 extends over 13 amino acids. The CDR3 DNA reads as TGTGCCAGCAGCCTACTCTCGAACACTGAAGCTTTCTTT. Protein product: CASSLLSNTEAFF.

The table lists this clone with a count of one. The chain employs TRBV5-1 and TRBJ2-5, with 8 bases fitting TRBD2. This CDR3 has 15 amino acids. V shed 0 bases, J shed 5 bases, and the junction held 6 bases outside the gene matches. The germline CDR1 and CDR2 sequences are SGHRS and YFSETQ. CDR3 sequence: CASSLAAGAGETQYF. DNA for the CDR3: TGCGCCAGCAGCTTGGCAGCGGGAGCGGGGGAGACCCAGTACTTC.

The chain carries TRBV7-2 and TRBJ1-6; 7 bases are a match to TRBD1. Germline assignment: CDR1 SGHTA and CDR2 FQGNSA. Trimming took 3 bases from V and 6 from J; bases not matched to a gene: 17. The CDR3 length is 19 residues. The CDR3 DNA is TGTGCCAGCAGCTTTACCGTGCAGGGGGATATCGGGGGTAATTCACCCCTCCACTTT. This codes for CASSFTVQGDIGGNSPLHF.

The V call is TRBV4-1, the J call TRBJ2-7, with a weak D call TRBD2 (5 bases). This CDR3 comprises 14 residues. CDR1 and CDR2 (germline): MGHRA, YSYEKL. The V gene lost 4 bases and the J gene lost 6 bases, with 16 bases spanning the gap. The CDR3 here is CASSLTMSGSEQYF. In DNA, the CDR3 is TGCGCCAGCAGCCTTACAATGAGCGGCAGCGAGCAGTACTTC.

The chain uses TRBV28 and TRBJ1-5; the D is unclear. Germline V CDR1 and CDR2: MDHEN, SYDVKM. V was trimmed by 3 bases and J by 3 bases, leaving 9 bases between them. CDR3 size: 14 residues. The CDR3 region has the DNA TGTGCCAGCAGTTTCAGGCTAAACAATCAGCCCCAGCATTTT. As protein: CASSFRLNNQPQHF.

V usage is TRBV7-3 and J usage is TRBJ2-3, with 7 bases that match TRBD2. Trimming took 2 bases from V and 6 from J; bases not matched to a gene: 5. Per germline, CDR1 SGHTA and CDR2 FQGTGA. This CDR3 is 14 amino acids long. The CDR3, as DNA: TGTGCCAGCAGCTTATCGGGGGGACGGGATACGCAGTATTTT. Translating it yields CASSLSGGRDTQYF.

The genes are TRBV7-8 and TRBJ2-1; D is unresolved. Trimming removed 0 bases from V and 9 bases from J, with 9 bases in between. CDR1 is SGHVS, CDR2 FQNEAQ, per germline. The CDR3 is 13 residues long. The CDR3 nucleotides read TGTGCCAGCAGCTTAGCGGCGACAATTGAGCAGTTCTTC. It translates to CASSLAATIEQFF.

The chain joins TRBV7-2 to TRBJ2-1; possibly TRBD1 for D (6 bases). The germline V gene encodes CDR1 SGHTA and CDR2 FQGNSA. V was trimmed by 5 bases and J by 4 bases, leaving 9 bases between them. The length of the CDR3 is 13 residues. CDR3 sequence (DNA): TGTGCCAGCAGCAAACAGGGTTACAATGAGCAGTTCTTC. The encoded protein is CASSKQGYNEQFF.

This clone was observed a few times. This chain links TRBV27 with TRBJ2-1, with 13 nucleotides matching TRBD2. Trimming cost V 10 bases and J 6 bases; bases outside gene matches: 15. The CDR3 consists of 17 residues. The germline V gene encodes CDR1 MNHEY and CDR2 SMNVEV (reference sequence). The CDR3 DNA sequence: TGTGCCACGACAGCTCCGGGGGGGACTAGCGGGGCCAATGAGCAGTTCTTC. Translation gives CATTAPGGTSGANEQFF.

The J gene is TRBJ2-5, the V gene TRBV28; TRBD2 matches 7 bases. Gene TRBJ2-7 matches the end of the DNA better, so the J call may be wrong. Per the germline V gene, CDR1 is MDHEN and CDR2 is SYDVKM. This CDR3 has 15 amino acids. CDR3 nucleotide sequence: TGTGCCAGCAGAGATTCGGCGGGAGCCGTCTACGAGCAGTACTTC. Amino acids: CASRDSAGAVYEQYF.

This chain's CDR3 is CASSSSARGITGTQYF. The CDR3 DNA is TGTGCCAGCAGCTCCTCCGCGAGGGGGATAACGGGTACGCAGTATTTT. V usage is TRBV7-2 and J usage is TRBJ2-3; weak D call: TRBD1 (6 bases). Between the trimmed V and J ends, which lost 4 bases and 8 bases, there was a span of 22 bases. The CDR3 spans 16 residues. Germline CDR1 reads SGHTA; CDR2 reads FQGNSA.

The chain carries TRBV2 and TRBJ1-5; no definite D call. V was pared by 5 bases and J by 5 bases, with 10 bases between. Germline V lookup: CDR1 SNHLY, CDR2 FYNNEI. CDR3 length: 13 residues. The CDR3 DNA is TGTGCCAGCAGTTCCGGGGTTTATCAGCCCCAGCATTTT. Amino acid sequence: CASSSGVYQPQHF.

The chain recombines TRBV6-6 with TRBJ2-7, with D tentatively TRBD1 (6 bases). The CDR3 length is 14 residues. Deletions cut 4 bases from V and 3 bases from J, with 13 bases between. Germline CDR1 reads MNHNY; CDR2 reads SVGAGI (reference sequence). This chain's CDR3 is CASSFQGINYEQYF. CDR3 sequence (DNA): TGTGCCAGCAGTTTCCAGGGGATAAACTACGAGCAGTACTTC.

This rearrangement joins TRBV2 to TRBJ1-4, with a weak D call TRBD1 (5 bases). The germline CDR1 and CDR2 sequences are SNHLY and FYNNEI. V shed 1 base and J shed 2 bases, with 8 bases lying between them. The length of the CDR3 is 15 residues. CDR3 amino acids: CASSEGGRTNEKLFF. As DNA, the CDR3 is TGTGCCAGCAGTGAAGGGGGGAGGACTAATGAAAAACTGTTTTTT.

The genes are TRBV15 and TRBJ2-5; the match to TRBD2 covers 7 bases. The J call is doubtful: the DNA matches TRBJ2-7 better. This CDR3 has 15 amino acids. Per germline, CDR1 LNHNV and CDR2 YYDKDF (reference sequence). The DNA for the CDR3 is TGTGCCACCAGCAGAGGCGGGGGTAGCTCCTACGAGCAGTACTTC. Amino acid sequence: CATSRGGGSSYEQYF.